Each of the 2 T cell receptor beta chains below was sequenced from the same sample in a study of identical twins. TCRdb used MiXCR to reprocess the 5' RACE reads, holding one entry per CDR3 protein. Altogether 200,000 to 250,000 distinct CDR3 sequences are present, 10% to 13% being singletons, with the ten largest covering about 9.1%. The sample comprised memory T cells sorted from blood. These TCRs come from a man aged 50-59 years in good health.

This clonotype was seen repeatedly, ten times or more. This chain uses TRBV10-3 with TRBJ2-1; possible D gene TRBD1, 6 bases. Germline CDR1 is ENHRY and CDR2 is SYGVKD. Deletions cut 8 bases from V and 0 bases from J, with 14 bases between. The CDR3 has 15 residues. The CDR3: CAIGNRESSYNEQFF. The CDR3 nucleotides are TGTGCCATCGGTAACAGGGAAAGCTCCTACAATGAGCAGTTCTTC.

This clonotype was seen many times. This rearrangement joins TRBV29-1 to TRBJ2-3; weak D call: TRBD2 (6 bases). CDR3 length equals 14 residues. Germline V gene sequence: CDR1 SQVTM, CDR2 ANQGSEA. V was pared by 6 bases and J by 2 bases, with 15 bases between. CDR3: CSVAPLADTDTQYF. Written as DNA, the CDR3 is TGCAGCGTCGCCCCCTTAGCGGACACAGATACGCAGTATTTT.